Included here is one T cell receptor (beta chain) sequence, with context. V was pared by 7 bases and J by 3 bases, with 12 bases between. The CDR3 contains 13 residues. Original data processing: Reference gene primer amplification gave nucleated cell count estimates. Profiling relied on immunoSEQ multiplex PCR, and the TCRdb table lists in-frame clones only, not all of them. The D gene and trimming were derived from the DNA, and the V and J assignments and clone size from that table. The sample consists of more than 200,000 clones, 79% of them appearing once. The data stem from a study of blood T cell repertoires in COVID-19.

The sample comprised peripheral blood. The chain couples TRBV12-3 or TRBV12-4 to TRBJ1-2, with D possibly TRBD1 on 5 matching bases. This clonotype was sampled from a woman aged 40-49 years with active or convalescent COVID-19. CDR3 sequence (DNA): TGTGCCAGCACACAGGCGGCATACTATGGCTACACCTTC. It translates to CASTQAAYYGYTF.